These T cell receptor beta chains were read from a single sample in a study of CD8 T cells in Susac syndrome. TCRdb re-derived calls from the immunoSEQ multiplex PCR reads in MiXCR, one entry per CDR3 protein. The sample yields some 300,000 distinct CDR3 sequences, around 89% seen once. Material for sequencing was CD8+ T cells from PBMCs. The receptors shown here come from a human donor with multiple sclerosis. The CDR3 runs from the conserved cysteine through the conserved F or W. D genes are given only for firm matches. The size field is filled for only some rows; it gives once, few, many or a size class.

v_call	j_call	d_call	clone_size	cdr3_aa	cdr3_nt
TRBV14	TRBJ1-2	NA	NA	CASSQDRGALGYTF	TGTGCCAGCAGCCAAGACAGGGGAGCTTTGGGCTACACCTTC
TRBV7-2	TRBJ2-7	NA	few	CASSLQSSYEQYF	TGTGCCAGCAGCTTACAGTCCTCCTACGAGCAGTACTTC
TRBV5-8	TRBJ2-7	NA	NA	CASRPSSQGSHYEQYF	TGTGCCAGCAGGCCATCTTCTCAGGGATCGCATTACGAGCAGTACTTC
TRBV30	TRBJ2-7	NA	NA	CAWSAGADYEQYF	TGTGCCTGGAGTGCAGGGGCGGACTACGAGCAGTACTTC
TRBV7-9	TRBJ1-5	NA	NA	CASSAGLEGNQPQHF	TGTGCCAGCAGCGCAGGGTTGGAGGGAAATCAGCCCCAGCATTTT
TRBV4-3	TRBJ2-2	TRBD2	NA	CASSLTAGGPTGELFF	TGCGCCAGCAGCCTAACAGCGGGAGGGCCGACCGGGGAGCTGTTTTTT
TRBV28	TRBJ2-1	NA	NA	CASSAPTVFGYNEQFF	TGTGCCAGCAGCGCGCCGACGGTGTTCGGATACAATGAGCAGTTCTTC
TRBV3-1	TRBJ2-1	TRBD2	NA	CASSSLTGGDAGSNNEQFF	TGTGCCAGCAGCTCTTTAACGGGAGGGGACGCCGGGTCGAACAATGAGCAGTTCTTC
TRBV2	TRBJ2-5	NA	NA	CASSAGEVAQYF	TGTGCCAGCAGTGCGGGGGAAGTGGCCCAGTACTTC
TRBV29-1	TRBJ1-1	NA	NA	CSVDVEAFF	TGCAGCGTTGACGTGGAAGCTTTCTTT
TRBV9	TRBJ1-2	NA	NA	CASSARTDPGYGYTF	TGTGCCAGCAGCGCACGGACCGACCCGGGCTATGGCTACACCTTC
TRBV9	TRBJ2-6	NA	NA	CANRSGANVLTF	TGTGCCAACAGGTCTGGGGCCAACGTCCTGACTTTC
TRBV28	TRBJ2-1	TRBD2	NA	CASSPGLAGADEQFF	TGTGCCAGCAGTCCAGGACTAGCGGGAGCCGATGAGCAGTTCTTC
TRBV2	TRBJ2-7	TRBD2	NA	CASSSGLAGVIEQYF	TGTGCCAGCAGTTCGGGACTAGCGGGAGTTATCGAGCAGTACTTC
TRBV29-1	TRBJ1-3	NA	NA	CSVLLTGNTIYF	TGCAGCGTTCTCCTTACCGGAAACACCATATATTTT
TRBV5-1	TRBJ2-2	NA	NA	CASSGGGNTGELFF	TGCGCCAGCAGCGGAGGGGGGAACACCGGGGAGCTGTTTTTT
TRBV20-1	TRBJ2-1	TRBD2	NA	CSARPTSGSYYNEQFF	TGCAGTGCTAGGCCGACTAGCGGGAGTTACTACAATGAGCAGTTCTTC
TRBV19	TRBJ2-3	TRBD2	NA	CASSSPVAGSTDTQYF	TGTGCCAGTAGCTCGCCAGTAGCGGGATCCACAGATACGCAGTATTTT
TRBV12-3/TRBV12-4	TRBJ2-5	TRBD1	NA	CATTDRGLQETQYF	TGTGCCACCACGGACAGGGGTCTACAAGAGACCCAGTACTTC
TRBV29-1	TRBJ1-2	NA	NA	CSVGADNYGYTF	TGCAGCGTTGGGGCGGATAACTATGGCTACACCTTC
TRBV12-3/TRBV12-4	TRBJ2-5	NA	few	CASSLNSQETQYF	TGTGCCAGCAGTTTAAACTCTCAAGAGACCCAGTACTTC
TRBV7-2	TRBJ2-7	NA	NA	CASSQFEGYYEQYF	TGTGCCAGCAGCCAATTCGAGGGTTACTACGAGCAGTACTTC
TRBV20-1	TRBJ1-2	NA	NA	CSARPGQGWVYGYTF	TGCAGTGCTAGACCGGGACAAGGGTGGGTCTATGGCTACACCTTC
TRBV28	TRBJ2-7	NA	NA	CASSYQQGLEQYF	TGTGCCAGCAGTTATCAACAGGGACTCGAGCAGTACTTC
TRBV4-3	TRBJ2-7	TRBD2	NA	CASSQDLGGGETNYEQYF	TGCGCCAGCAGCCAAGATTTGGGTGGGGGGGAAACCAACTACGAGCAGTACTTC
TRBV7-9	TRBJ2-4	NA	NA	CASSFGSGEYF	TGTGCCAGCAGCTTCGGTAGCGGCGAGTACTTC
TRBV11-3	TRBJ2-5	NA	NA	CASSLTPGEETQYF	TGTGCCAGCAGCTTGACCCCCGGGGAGGAGACCCAGTACTTC
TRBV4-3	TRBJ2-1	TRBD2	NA	CASSGSGGAFSYNEQFF	TGCGCCAGCAGCGGCAGCGGGGGGGCTTTCTCCTACAATGAGCAGTTCTTC
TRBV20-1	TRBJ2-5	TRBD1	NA	CSAPTGKETQYF	TGCAGTGCCCCGACAGGGAAAGAGACCCAGTACTTC
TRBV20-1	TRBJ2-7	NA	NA	CSARVLRGSYEQYF	TGCAGTGCTAGAGTCTTGAGGGGTTCCTACGAGCAGTACTTC
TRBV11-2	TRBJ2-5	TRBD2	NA	CASSLDIRSGRAGETQYF	TGTGCCAGCAGCTTAGATATCAGGAGCGGGAGGGCCGGAGAGACCCAGTACTTC
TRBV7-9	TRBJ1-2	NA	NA	CASSPETNYGYTF	TGTGCCAGCAGCCCTGAAACTAACTATGGCTACACCTTC
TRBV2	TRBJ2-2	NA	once	CASLDVETGELFF	TGTGCCAGCTTGGACGTGGAGACCGGGGAGCTGTTTTTT
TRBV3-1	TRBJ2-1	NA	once	CASSQPSYEQFF	TGTGCCAGCAGCCAACCCTCATATGAGCAGTTCTTC
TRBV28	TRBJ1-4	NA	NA	CASSLGPNNEKLFF	TGTGCCAGCAGTTTGGGACCGAACAATGAAAAACTGTTTTTT
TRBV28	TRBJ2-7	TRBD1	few	CASTPTHRKDRELPYEQYF	TGTGCCAGCACCCCTACCCATCGAAAGGACAGGGAGCTTCCCTACGAGCAGTACTTC
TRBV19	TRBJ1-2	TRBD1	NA	CASSIGGRGTPGYTF	TGTGCCAGTAGTATAGGCGGCAGGGGGACGCCTGGCTACACCTTC
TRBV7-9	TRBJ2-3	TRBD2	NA	CASSFTETSGFVTQYF	TGTGCCAGCAGCTTTACGGAGACTAGCGGGTTTGTAACGCAGTATTTT
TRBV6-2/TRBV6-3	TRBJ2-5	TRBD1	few	CASSYGTGPETQYF	TGTGCCAGCAGTTACGGGACAGGGCCAGAGACCCAGTACTTC
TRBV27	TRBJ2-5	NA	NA	CASSLDGTQETQYF	TGTGCCAGCAGTTTGGACGGTACCCAAGAGACCCAGTACTTC
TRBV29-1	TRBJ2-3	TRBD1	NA	CSVDSTGGGTDTQYF	TGCAGCGTGGACTCGACAGGGGGTGGCACAGATACGCAGTATTTT
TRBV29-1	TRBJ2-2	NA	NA	CSVERGITGELFF	TGCAGCGTTGAAAGGGGGATCACCGGGGAGCTGTTTTTT
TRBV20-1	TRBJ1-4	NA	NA	CSARDGASQTNGKLFF	TGCAGTGCTAGAGATGGGGCCAGCCAGACTAATGGAAAACTGTTTTTT
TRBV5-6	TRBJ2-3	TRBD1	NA	CASSLGTGGGLGTDTQYF	TGTGCCAGCAGCTTGGGGACAGGGGGCGGTCTTGGCACAGATACGCAGTATTTT
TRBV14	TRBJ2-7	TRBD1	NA	CASSQGQGGVYEQYF	TGTGCCAGCAGCCAAGGACAGGGGGGGGTTTACGAGCAGTACTTC
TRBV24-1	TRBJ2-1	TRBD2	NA	CATSDPGLAGVEQFF	TGTGCCACCAGTGATCCCGGACTAGCGGGAGTAGAGCAGTTCTTC
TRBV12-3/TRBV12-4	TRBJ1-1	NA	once	CASSYGTGLEAFF	TGTGCCAGCAGTTACGGAACAGGGCTTGAAGCTTTCTTT
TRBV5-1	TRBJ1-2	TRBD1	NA	CASSTGTGDYGYTF	TGCGCCAGCAGCACGGGGACAGGAGACTATGGCTACACCTTC
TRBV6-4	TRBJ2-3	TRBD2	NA	CASSELAGTTDTQYF	TGTGCCAGCAGTGAACTAGCGGGAACCACAGATACGCAGTATTTT
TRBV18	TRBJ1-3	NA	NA	CASYGDREHSGNTIYF	TGTGCCAGCTATGGGGACCGCGAACACTCTGGAAACACCATATATTTT
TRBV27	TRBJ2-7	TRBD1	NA	CASSLGTNRGYLYEQYF	TGTGCCAGCAGTTTAGGGACAAACAGGGGGTATCTCTACGAGCAGTACTTC
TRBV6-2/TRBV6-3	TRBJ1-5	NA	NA	CASSPTGTGQPQHF	TGTGCCAGCAGTCCTACAGGGACCGGTCAGCCCCAGCATTTT
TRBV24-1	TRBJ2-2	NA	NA	CATSDLSDTGELFF	TGTGCCACCAGTGATTTGTCAGACACCGGGGAGCTGTTTTTT
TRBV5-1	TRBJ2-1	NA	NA	CASSLAERPNEQFF	TGCGCCAGCAGCTTGGCCGAGCGACCCAATGAGCAGTTCTTC
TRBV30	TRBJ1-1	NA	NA	CAWSVRGARTEAFF	TGTGCCTGGAGTGTACGGGGGGCTCGGACTGAAGCTTTCTTT